This is a list of T cell receptor beta chains from one sample in a study of regulatory T cells in long-lasting Graves disease. TCRdb analysed the multiplex PCR reads with MiXCR anew, one entry per CDR3 protein. The sample comprises under 800,000 distinct CDR3 sequences, 15% to 20% of which are singletons, and around a sixth rests with the top ten. These data also featured in a second study, about T cells in Graves' hyperthyroidism and ophthalmopathy.

This specimen consisted of peripheral blood mononuclear cells (PBMCs), obtained at new diagnosis, from a patient treated with antithyroid drugs. The origin of the receptors is a woman younger than 45 with Graves disease. The CDR3 runs from the conserved cysteine through the conserved F or W. The order of the fields is J gene, D gene, V gene, clone size, CDR3 DNA, CDR3 protein. The D gene is left open where the match is weak. Some rows mark clone size as missing; the rest say once, few, many or name a class of expanded clone.

TRBJ2-2 | TRBD2 | TRBV9 | few | TGTGCCAGCAGCGTGAGCGGGACCGCGACCGCCGGGGAGCTGTTTTTT | CASSVSGTATAGELFF
TRBJ1-5 | . | TRBV6-5 | many | TGTGCCAGCAGTTACTCGGGGATCCATCAGCCCCAGCATTTT | CASSYSGIHQPQHF
TRBJ2-1 | TRBD2 | TRBV5-1 | many | TGTGCCAGCAGTCGGACTAGCGGGAGTTACAATGAGCAGTTCTTC | CASSRTSGSYNEQFF
TRBJ2-6 | TRBD2 | TRBV7-2 | . | TGTGCCAGCAGCTTTAGTGCAGCGGGAGTCGCCTCTGGGGCCAACGTCCTGACTTTC | CASSFSAAGVASGANVLTF
TRBJ2-5 | TRBD2 | TRBV28 | . | TGTGCCAGCAGCCCTCGGACTAGCGGGAGAGGAGAGACCCAGTACTTC | CASSPRTSGRGETQYF
TRBJ2-7 | . | TRBV27 | . | TGTGCCAGCAGTGGCATGGAGGCGGGCTCCTACGAGCAGTACTTC | CASSGMEAGSYEQYF
TRBJ2-3 | . | TRBV28 | many | TGTGCCAGCAGGGCTGGGGGCTCAGCCACAGATACGCAGTATTTT | CASRAGGSATDTQYF
TRBJ1-1 | . | TRBV30 | many | TGTGCCTGGGGCCGGGACATCAACACTGAAGCTTTCTTT | CAWGRDINTEAFF
TRBJ2-1 | TRBD2 | TRBV11-2 | many | TGTGCCAGCAGCAGACGCCTGGGGGACTATACGAATGAGCAGTTCTTC | CASSRRLGDYTNEQFF
TRBJ2-3 | . | TRBV20-1 | many | TGCAGTGCTCCGGGACTCACAGATACGCAGTATTTT | CSAPGLTDTQYF
TRBJ1-5 | . | TRBV20-1 | many | TGCAGTGCTAGCGATGGCCCGGGAGGGCAGCCCCAGCATTTT | CSASDGPGGQPQHF
TRBJ1-1 | . | TRBV6-1 | few | TGTGCCAGTAATGGGGGGCGCACTGAAGCTTTCTTT | CASNGGRTEAFF
TRBJ2-1 | . | TRBV7-9 | many | TGTGCCAGCAGCTTAATCCCTTCGGCTGTCAATGAGCAGTTCTTC | CASSLIPSAVNEQFF
TRBJ2-7 | . | TRBV18 | . | TGTGCCAGCTCACCACCGGGAATAGTCGAGCAGTACTTC | CASSPPGIVEQYF
TRBJ2-2 | TRBD2 | TRBV19 | . | TGTGCCAGTAGTATAGGCCTAGCGGGAGGGCCCAACACCGGGGAGCTGTTTTTT | CASSIGLAGGPNTGELFF
TRBJ1-4 | . | TRBV25-1 | many | TGTGCCAGCAGTGGACTGGGGACTGCAAATGAAAAACTGTTTTTT | CASSGLGTANEKLFF
TRBJ2-2 | . | TRBV5-1 | few | TGCGCCAGCAGCTTAGACTACTACACCGGGGAGCTGTTTTTT | CASSLDYYTGELFF
TRBJ2-3 | TRBD2 | TRBV4-1 | . | TGCGCCAGCAGCCAAGTTGTAGCGGGAGGGACAGATACGCAGTATTTT | CASSQVVAGGTDTQYF
TRBJ2-5 | . | TRBV28 | many | TGTGCCAGCAGTTTATCCGACTCGCCCCTCCAAGAGACCCAGTACTTC | CASSLSDSPLQETQYF
TRBJ2-3 | . | TRBV7-9 | . | TGTGCCAGCGCCCCTAGAGATACGCAGTATTTT | CASAPRDTQYF
TRBJ2-7 | . | TRBV28 | . | TGTGCCAGCAGTTCCCTCCTCGAGCAGTACTTC | CASSSLLEQYF
TRBJ1-4 | . | TRBV2 | many | TGTGCCAGCAGTGAACAGGGCACAACTAATGAAAAACTGTTTTTT | CASSEQGTTNEKLFF
TRBJ1-1 | . | TRBV12-3/TRBV12-4 | . | TGTGCCAGCACCCTTCAGGGTGTAAGAGAAGCTTTCTTT | CASTLQGVREAFF
TRBJ2-3 | . | TRBV6-1 | few | TGTGCCAGCACAGGGTTGTGGACAGATACGCAGTATTTT | CASTGLWTDTQYF
TRBJ1-2 | TRBD1 | TRBV29-1 | . | TGCAGCGCGACAGGGGGCATTAACTATGGCTACACCTTC | CSATGGINYGYTF
TRBJ2-7 | TRBD2 | TRBV24-1 | few | TGTGCCACCAGTGATTTGGGGTCAGGGACTAGCGGGAGGTCACCCACCTACGAGCAGTACTTC | CATSDLGSGTSGRSPTYEQYF
TRBJ2-1 | . | TRBV5-1 | . | TGCGCCAGCAGCCCCCAGGATTACAATGAGCAGTTCTTC | CASSPQDYNEQFF
TRBJ2-7 | TRBD2 | TRBV7-2 | . | TGTGCCAGCAGCTTAGGGGGGGTAGCGGGAGGGGTTTCCTTCGAGCAGTACTTC | CASSLGGVAGGVSFEQYF
TRBJ2-7 | . | TRBV28 | many | TGTGCCAGCAGTTTATTCGATTTGGGGGAGCTGGGTGGCTACGAGCAGTACTTC | CASSLFDLGELGGYEQYF
TRBJ2-5 | . | TRBV4-1 | few | TGCGCCAGCAGCCAAGGGCAGGGGTGGGAGACCCAGTACTTC | CASSQGQGWETQYF
TRBJ2-7 | TRBD2 | TRBV20-1 | . | TGCAGTGCGACCAGCGGGGCCAGCTCCTACGAGCAGTACTTC | CSATSGASSYEQYF
TRBJ2-5 | TRBD1 | TRBV3-1 | . | TGTGCCAGCAGCCACGGCAGGGGGCGAAAGACCCAGTACTTC | CASSHGRGRKTQYF
TRBJ1-1 | . | TRBV18 | many | TGTGCCAGCTCACCACAGAACCAGAACACTGAAGCTTTCTTT | CASSPQNQNTEAFF
TRBJ1-1 | . | TRBV19 | few | TGTGCCAGTAGTATGGGCCCTGGGGTACTCAACACTGAAGCTTTCTTT | CASSMGPGVLNTEAFF
TRBJ2-3 | . | TRBV30 | few | TGTGCCTGGGGGTATCAGGTCGATACGCAGTATTTT | CAWGYQVDTQYF
TRBJ1-2 | . | TRBV7-2 | many | TGTGCCAGCAGCTCTACTATCTATGGCTACACCTTC | CASSSTIYGYTF
TRBJ2-3 | TRBD2 | TRBV12-3/TRBV12-4 | few | TGTGCCAGCAGTGTGGGTAGCGGGTATACGCAGTATTTT | CASSVGSGYTQYF
TRBJ2-6 | TRBD1 | TRBV5-1 | few | TGCGCCAGCGGGACAGGGGGATTAGGAGGGGCCAACGTCCTGACTTTC | CASGTGGLGGANVLTF
TRBJ2-3 | . | TRBV20-1 | . | TGCAGTGCTAGATTGTCTTCCACAGATACGCGGTATTTT | CSARLSSTDTRYF
TRBJ1-4 | . | TRBV7-9 | . | TGTGCCAGCAGCTTCGTCTCTGGCGGGCCGAATGAAAAACTGTTTTTT | CASSFVSGGPNEKLFF
TRBJ2-7 | TRBD1 | TRBV25-1 | . | TGTGCCAGCGGCAGTAAGGACAGGGGGCGCGGGTACGAGCAGTACTTC | CASGSKDRGRGYEQYF
TRBJ2-1 | TRBD1 | TRBV11-2 | many | TGTGCCAGCAGCTCCCGACAGGGCACCTACAATGAGCAGTTCTTC | CASSSRQGTYNEQFF
TRBJ1-4 | . | TRBV7-3 | few | TGTGCCAGCAGCGGGGATGTGGTTGGCGAAAAACTGTTTTTT | CASSGDVVGEKLFF
TRBJ2-3 | . | TRBV7-9 | few | TGTGCCAGCAGTCCCGGGTCAGATTTCACAGATACGCAGTATTTT | CASSPGSDFTDTQYF
TRBJ2-3 | TRBD2 | TRBV29-1 | many | TGCAGCGTCCCAAGCCTAGCGGGAGATGCAGATACGCAGTATTTT | CSVPSLAGDADTQYF
TRBJ2-5 | TRBD1 | TRBV19 | many | TGTGCCACACAGACAGGGCTACGCGAGACCCAGTACTTC | CATQTGLRETQYF